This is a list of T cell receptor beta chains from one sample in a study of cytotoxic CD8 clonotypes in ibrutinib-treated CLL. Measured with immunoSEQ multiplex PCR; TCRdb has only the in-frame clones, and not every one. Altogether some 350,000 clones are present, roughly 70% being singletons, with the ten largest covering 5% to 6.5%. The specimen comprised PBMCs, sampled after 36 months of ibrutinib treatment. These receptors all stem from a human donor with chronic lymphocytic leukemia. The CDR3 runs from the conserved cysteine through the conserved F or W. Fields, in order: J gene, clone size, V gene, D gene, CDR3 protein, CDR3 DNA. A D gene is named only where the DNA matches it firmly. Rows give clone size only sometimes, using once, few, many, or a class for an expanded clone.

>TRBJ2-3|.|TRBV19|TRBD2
CASSMHRTSAFTDTQYF
TGTGCCAGTAGTATGCACCGGACTAGCGCCTTCACAGATACGCAGTATTTT
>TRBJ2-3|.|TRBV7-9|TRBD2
CASSTPGLAGTDTQYF
TGTGCCAGCAGCACACCCGGACTAGCGGGGACAGATACGCAGTATTTT
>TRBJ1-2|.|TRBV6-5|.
CASRQGTTPNYGYTF
TGTGCCAGCAGGCAAGGGACAACACCCAACTATGGCTACACCTTC
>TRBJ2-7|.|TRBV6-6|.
CASSWGVPPEEQYF
TGTGCCAGCAGTTGGGGTGTCCCCCCGGAGGAGCAGTACTTC
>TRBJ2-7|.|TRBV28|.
CASSLARDYEQYF
TGTGCCAGCAGTTTAGCGAGGGACTACGAGCAGTACTTC
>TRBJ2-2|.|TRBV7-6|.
CASTSVNTGELFF
TGTGCCAGCACCTCCGTAAACACCGGGGAGCTGTTTTTT
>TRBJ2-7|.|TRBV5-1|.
CASSLEGFDEQYF
TGCGCCAGCAGCTTGGAGGGGTTCGACGAGCAGTACTTC
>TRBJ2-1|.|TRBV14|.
CASSQEVGSSYNEQFF
TGTGCCAGCAGCCAAGAAGTAGGGAGCTCCTACAATGAGCAGTTCTTC
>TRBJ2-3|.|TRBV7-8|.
CASSLRRGGGPDTQYF
TGTGCCAGCAGCTTAAGGCGCGGGGGCGGCCCAGATACGCAGTATTTT
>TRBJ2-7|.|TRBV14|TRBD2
CASSQATSGYVYEQYF
TGTGCCAGCAGCCAAGCGACTAGCGGTTATGTCTACGAGCAGTACTTC
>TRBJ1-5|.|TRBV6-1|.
CASRGSNQPQHF
TGTGCCAGCAGGGGTAGCAATCAGCCCCAGCATTTT
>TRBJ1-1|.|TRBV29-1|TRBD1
CSVVGQENTEAFF
TGCAGCGTGGTGGGACAGGAGAACACTGAAGCTTTCTTT
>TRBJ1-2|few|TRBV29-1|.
CSVKLAASGYTF
TGCAGCGTTAAATTAGCGGCGTCCGGCTACACCTTC
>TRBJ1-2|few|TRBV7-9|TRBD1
CASSPPLTGYYGYTF
TGTGCCAGCAGCCCCCCCTTGACAGGGTACTATGGCTACACCTTC
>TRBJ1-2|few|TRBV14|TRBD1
CASSQSLTGTGGDGYTF
TGTGCCAGCAGCCAATCATTGACCGGGACAGGAGGGGATGGCTACACCTTC
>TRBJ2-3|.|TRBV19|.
CASSRAGDTQYF
TGTGCCAGTAGCAGGGCCGGGGATACGCAGTATTTT
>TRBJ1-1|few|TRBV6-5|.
CASSARPTEAFF
TGTGCCAGCAGTGCCCGTCCCACTGAAGCTTTCTTT
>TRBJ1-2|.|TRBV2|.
CASSSIDQPPLNYGYTF
TGTGCCAGCAGCTCGATCGATCAGCCCCCTCTTAACTATGGCTACACCTTC
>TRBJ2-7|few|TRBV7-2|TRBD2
CASRGRLADYEQYF
TGTGCCAGCAGGGGGAGACTAGCGGACTACGAGCAGTACTTC
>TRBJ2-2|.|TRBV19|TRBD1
CASPGQGASGELFF
TGTGCCAGTCCGGGACAGGGTGCATCCGGGGAGCTGTTTTTT
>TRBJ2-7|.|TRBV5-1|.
CASSYLARGLSYEQYF
TGCGCCAGCAGCTATCTAGCTCGGGGGCTCTCCTACGAGCAGTACTTC
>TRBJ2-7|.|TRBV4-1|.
CASSQAGRAGSSYEQYF
TGCGCCAGCAGCCAAGCGGGAAGGGCAGGTAGCTCCTACGAGCAGTACTTC
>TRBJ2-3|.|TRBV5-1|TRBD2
CASSLEASGGFSTDTQYF
TGCGCCAGCAGCTTGGAGGCTAGCGGGGGTTTTAGCACAGATACGCAGTATTTT
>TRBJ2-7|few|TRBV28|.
CASSLSRTGQYF
TGTGCCAGCAGTTTAAGTCGTACAGGCCAGTACTTC